This T cell receptor (beta chain) is from a study of T cells in women clearing cervical HPV infection. On the study more broadly: Controls' single incident HPV16 infection cleared within 12 months without precancer. Study-wide findings and caveats: Unknown T-cell numbers per sample may underlie the richness differences.

As for this clone: Its antigen is as yet unknown.

Sequencing used immunoSEQ multiplex PCR; TCRdb keeps in-frame clones, though not all of them. Recorded here are tens of thousands of clones; the top ten clones represent around 6.6%. The receptor's source is a woman aged 18-69 years with a cervical HPV16 infection that either progressed to CIN3+ or cleared (not recorded which). Sequencing was done on a sample of blood buffy coat.

CDR3 amino acids: CASSMEGTRGYTF. The DNA read from the CDR3 is TGTGCCAGTAGTATGGAGGGCACGAGGGGC. The gene calls are TRBV19 and TRBJ1-2; D unclear. The read terminates 3 residues ahead of where the CDR3 ends, so the germline J gene completes it. The V gene's germline CDR1 is LNHDA and CDR2 SQIVND (reference sequence). This CDR3 is 13 amino acids long.